The clone carrying this T cell receptor (beta chain) was seen once. This record belongs to a study of cytomegalovirus exposure and HLA in healthy donors. V gave up 6 bases and J gave up 6 bases, with 20 bases separating them. CDR3 length equals 15 residues. Germline assignment: CDR1 MNHNY and CDR2 SVGAGI (reference sequence). Researchers ran the PCR with 60 Vbeta and 13 Jbeta primers. Sequencing used immunoSEQ multiplex PCR; TCRdb keeps in-frame clones, though not all of them. The data hold fewer than 150,000 clones, with 75% to 90% observed a single time. The clonotype comes from a man aged 45 to 65 in good health and CMV-seronegative. Sequencing was performed on PBMCs. The chain is built from TRBV6-6 and TRBJ1-2, with a tentative D call TRBD1 (6 bases). CDR3 in amino acids: CASSQIPDRIHGYTF. DNA of the CDR3: TGTGCCAGCAGCCAAATACCCGACAGGATCCATGGCTACACCTTC.